In its sample, the clone carrying this T cell receptor beta chain was seen many times. The sample belongs to a study of molecular identifiers for immune sequencing clone quantification. For the study at large: Naive CD8 RNA (20,000 or 100,000 cells) was divided into five aliquots, with four sequenced.

V lost 2 bases to trimming and J lost 1 base, with 8 bases between them. Per the germline V gene, CDR1 is SQVTM and CDR2 is ANQGSEA. The CDR3 extends over 13 amino acids. TCRdb ran MiXCR on the PCR reads and lists one entry per CDR3 protein. The sample shows more than 250,000 distinct CDR3 sequences, around a fifth of them seen only once. The rearrangement links TRBV29-1 to TRBJ1-2; the D is unclear. The TCR was taken from a human donor in good health. Some libraries in this study had Jurkat cell RNA spiked in. The sample comprised naive CD8+ T cells from blood, with Jurkat cell RNA spiked in. Indicated subset: FACS-sorted CD8+CD4-CCR7+CD45RA+ naive T cells. The CDR3 nucleotides read TGCAGCGTTGAAAACAGACTTAACTATGGCTACACCTTC. Translated: CSVENRLNYGYTF.